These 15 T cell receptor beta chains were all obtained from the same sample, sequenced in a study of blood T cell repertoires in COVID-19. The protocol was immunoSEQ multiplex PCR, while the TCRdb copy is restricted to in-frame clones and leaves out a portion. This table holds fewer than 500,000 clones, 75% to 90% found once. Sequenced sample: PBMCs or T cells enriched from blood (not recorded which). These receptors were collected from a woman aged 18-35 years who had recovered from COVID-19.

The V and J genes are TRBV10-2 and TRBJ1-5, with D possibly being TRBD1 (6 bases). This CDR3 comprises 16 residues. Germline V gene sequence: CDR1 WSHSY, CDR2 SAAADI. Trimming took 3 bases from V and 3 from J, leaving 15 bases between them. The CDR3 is CASSDLYRDTNQPQHF. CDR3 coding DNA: TGCGCCAGCAGTGATCTTTACCGGGACACCAATCAGCCCCAGCATTTT.

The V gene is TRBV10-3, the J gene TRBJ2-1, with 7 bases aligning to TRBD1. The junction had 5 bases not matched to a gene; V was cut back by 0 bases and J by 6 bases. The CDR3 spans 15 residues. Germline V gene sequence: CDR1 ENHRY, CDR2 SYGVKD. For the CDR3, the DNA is TGTGCCATCAGTGAGTCTGAGGGGGCCCTCAATGAGCAGTTCTTC. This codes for CAISESEGALNEQFF.

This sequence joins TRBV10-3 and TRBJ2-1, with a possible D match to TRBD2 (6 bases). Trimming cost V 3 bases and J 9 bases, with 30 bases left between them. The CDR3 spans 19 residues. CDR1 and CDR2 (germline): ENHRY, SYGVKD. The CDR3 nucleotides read TGTGCCATCAGTGACTCGATCGGGAGTCAACCTTTCGGGCAGGGTGAGCAGTTCTTC. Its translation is CAISDSIGSQPFGQGEQFF.

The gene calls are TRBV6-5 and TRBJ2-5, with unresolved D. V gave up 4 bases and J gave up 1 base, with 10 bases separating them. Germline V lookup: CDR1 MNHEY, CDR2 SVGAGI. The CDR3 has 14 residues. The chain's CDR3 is CASSSEWSQETQYF. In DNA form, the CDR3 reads TGTGCCAGCAGTTCAGAATGGTCCCAAGAGACCCAGTACTTC.

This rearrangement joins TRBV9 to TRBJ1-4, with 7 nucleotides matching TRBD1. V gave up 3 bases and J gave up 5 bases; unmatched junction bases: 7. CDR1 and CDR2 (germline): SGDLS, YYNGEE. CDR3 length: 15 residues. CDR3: CASSASQGTNEKLFF. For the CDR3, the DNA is TGTGCCAGCAGCGCCTCACAGGGGACAAATGAAAAACTGTTTTTT.

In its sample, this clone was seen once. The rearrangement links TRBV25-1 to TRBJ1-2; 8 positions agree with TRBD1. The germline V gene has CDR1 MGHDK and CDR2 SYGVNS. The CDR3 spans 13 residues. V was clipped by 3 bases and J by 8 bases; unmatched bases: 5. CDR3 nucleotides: TGTGCCAGCAGTGACGGACAGGGCGGAGGCTACACCTTC. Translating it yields CASSDGQGGGYTF.

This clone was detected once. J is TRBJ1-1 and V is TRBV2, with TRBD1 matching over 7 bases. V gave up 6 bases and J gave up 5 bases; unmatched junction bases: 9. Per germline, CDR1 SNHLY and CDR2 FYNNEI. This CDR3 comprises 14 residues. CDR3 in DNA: TGTGCCAGCAGAGGACAGGTAGATGATACTGAAGCTTTCTTT. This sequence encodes CASRGQVDDTEAFF. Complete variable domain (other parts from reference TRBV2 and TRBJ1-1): EPEVTQTPSHQVTQMGQEVILRCVPISNHLYFYWYRQILGQKVEFLVSFYNNEISEKSEIFDDQFSVERPDGSNFTLKIRSTKLEDSAMYFCASRGQVDDTEAFFGQGTRLTVV.

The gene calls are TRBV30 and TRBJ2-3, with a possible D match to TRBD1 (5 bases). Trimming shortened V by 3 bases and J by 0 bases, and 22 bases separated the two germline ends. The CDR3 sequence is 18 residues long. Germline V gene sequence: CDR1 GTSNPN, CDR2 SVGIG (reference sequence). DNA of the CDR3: TGTGCCTGGAGAACCGCCCGAAGGGGTTACCGAAGCACAGATACGCAGTATTTT. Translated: CAWRTARRGYRSTDTQYF.

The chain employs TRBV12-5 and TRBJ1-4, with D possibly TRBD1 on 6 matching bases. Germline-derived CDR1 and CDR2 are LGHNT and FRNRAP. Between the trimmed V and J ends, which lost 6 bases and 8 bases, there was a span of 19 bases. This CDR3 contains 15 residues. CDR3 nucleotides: TGTGCTAGTGGCCCTTCGATACAGGGACAAGAAAAACTGTTTTTT. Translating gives CASGPSIQGQEKLFF.

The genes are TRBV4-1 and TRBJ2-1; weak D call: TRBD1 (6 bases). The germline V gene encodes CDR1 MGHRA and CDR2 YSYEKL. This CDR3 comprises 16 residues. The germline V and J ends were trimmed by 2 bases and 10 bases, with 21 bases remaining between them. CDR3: CASSQLIRDTNMEQFF. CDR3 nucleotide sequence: TGCGCCAGCAGCCAACTTATCCGGGACACGAATATGGAGCAGTTCTTC.

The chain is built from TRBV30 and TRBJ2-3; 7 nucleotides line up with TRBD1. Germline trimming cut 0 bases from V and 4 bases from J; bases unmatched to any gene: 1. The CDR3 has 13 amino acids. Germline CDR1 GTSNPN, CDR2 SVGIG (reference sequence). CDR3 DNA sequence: TGTGCCTGGAGTGTAGGACAGGCAGATACGCAGTATTTT. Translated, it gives CAWSVGQADTQYF.

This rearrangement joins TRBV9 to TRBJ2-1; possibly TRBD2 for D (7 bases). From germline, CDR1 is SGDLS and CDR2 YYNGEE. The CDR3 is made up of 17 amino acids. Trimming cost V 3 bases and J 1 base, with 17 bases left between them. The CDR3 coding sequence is TGTGCCAGCAGCGCCGCCGGGGGGCGGGGTTCCTACAATGAGCAGTTCTTC. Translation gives CASSAAGGRGSYNEQFF. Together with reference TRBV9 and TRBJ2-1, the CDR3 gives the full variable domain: DSGVTQTPKHLITATGQRVTLRCSPRSGDLSVYWYQQSLDQGLQFLIQYYNGEERAKGNILERFSAQQFPDLHSELNLSSLELGDSALYFCASSAAGGRGSYNEQFFGPGTRLTVL.

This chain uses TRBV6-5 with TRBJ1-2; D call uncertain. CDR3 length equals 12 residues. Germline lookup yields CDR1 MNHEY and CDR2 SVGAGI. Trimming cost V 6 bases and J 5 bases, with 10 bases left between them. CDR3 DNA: TGTGCCAGCAGCTCGCAACTGTATGGCTACACCTTC. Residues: CASSSQLYGYTF.

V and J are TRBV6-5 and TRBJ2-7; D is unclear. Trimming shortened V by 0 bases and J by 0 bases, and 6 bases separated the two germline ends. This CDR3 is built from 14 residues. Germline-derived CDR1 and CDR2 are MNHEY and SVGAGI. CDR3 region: CASSYSRVSYEQYF. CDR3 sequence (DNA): TGTGCCAGCAGTTACTCTAGAGTCTCCTACGAGCAGTACTTC.

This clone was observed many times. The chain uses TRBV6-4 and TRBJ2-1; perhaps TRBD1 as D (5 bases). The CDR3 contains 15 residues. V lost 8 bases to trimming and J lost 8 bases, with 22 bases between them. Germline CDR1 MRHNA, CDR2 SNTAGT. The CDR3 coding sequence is TGTGCCAGCTCCGCCCTGACAGCCCATGTCGATGAGCAGTTCTTC. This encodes CASSALTAHVDEQFF.